Following are 9 T cell receptor beta chains from one sample sequenced in a study of OX40 agonist ivuxolimab in advanced cancers. Sequencing was performed with immunoSEQ multiplex PCR; in TCRdb, only in-frame clones are kept and a portion is missing. This table has under 50,000 clones, 80% to 90% appearing once. The sample was CD4+ or CD8+ T cells sorted from blood, taken in a trial of the OX40 agonist ivuxolimab. All receptors come from an adult with an advanced solid tumor such as melanoma, head and neck, liver or kidney cancer.

The chain is built from TRBV29-1 and TRBJ1-1, with a tentative D call TRBD1 (6 bases). Per the germline V gene, CDR1 is SQVTM and CDR2 is ANQGSEA. There are 12 residues in the CDR3. Trimming shortened V by 7 bases and J by 3 bases, and 12 bases separated the two germline ends. CDR3 loop: CSAGAGHTEAFF. DNA of the CDR3: TGCAGCGCAGGGGCGGGGCACACTGAAGCTTTCTTT.

V is TRBV5-1 and J is TRBJ1-4; D possibly corresponds to TRBD1 (6 bases). Germline CDR1 reads SGHRS; CDR2 reads YFSETQ. The CDR3 covers 16 residues. Trimming took 5 bases from V and 2 from J, leaving 16 bases between them. The CDR3 coding sequence is TGCGCCAGCAGTTACAGGGCGGCGTCGACTAATGAAAAACTGTTTTTT. Translation: CASSYRAASTNEKLFF.

A single count supports this clone. The V gene is TRBV28, the J gene TRBJ2-4; D is unresolved. The CDR3 runs to 15 residues. V dropped 5 bases and J dropped 0 bases, with 11 bases sitting between them. The germline V gene has CDR1 MDHEN and CDR2 SYDVKM. CDR3 bases: TGTGCCAGCAGTCTACCAGTCTTAGCCAAAAACATTCAGTACTTC. It specifies CASSLPVLAKNIQYF.

The rearrangement links TRBV11-3 to TRBJ2-1; the D gene could be TRBD1 or TRBD2 (6 bases each). CDR1 and CDR2 (germline): SGHNT, YENEEA. The CDR3 runs 15 residues. Trimming cost V 7 bases and J 9 bases, with 22 bases left between them. The CDR3 bases are TGTGCCAGCACCGGGGGCTTAGAAACTGCCAGTGAGCAGTTCTTC. Encoded protein: CASTGGLETASEQFF. Looking up the rest from reference TRBV11-3 and TRBJ2-1 gives the full variable domain: EAGVVQSPRYKIIEKKQPVAFWCNPISGHNTLYWYLQNLGQGPELLIRYENEEAVDDSQLPKDRFSAERLKGVDSTLKIQPAELGDSAVYLCASTGGLETASEQFFGPGTRLTVL.

This chain links TRBV14 with TRBJ2-3, with TRBD2 identical over 9 bases. CDR1 and CDR2 from the germline V gene are SGHDN and FVKESK. The CDR3 contains 15 residues. V was clipped by 4 bases and J by 1 base; unmatched bases: 3. The CDR3 here is CASSPASGGTDTQYF. The CDR3 DNA sequence: TGTGCCAGCAGCCCCGCTAGCGGGGGCACAGATACGCAGTATTTT.

This sequence joins TRBV27 and TRBJ2-4; 7 bases line up with TRBD2. From germline, CDR1 is MNHEY and CDR2 SMNVEV (reference sequence). The CDR3 loop spans 17 amino acids. V trimming: 6 bases; J trimming: 0 bases; junction bases outside the gene matches: 11. In nucleotides, the CDR3 is TGTGCCAGCAGCTGGATTGGGGGGGAATTAGCCAAAAACATTCAGTACTTC. It specifies CASSWIGGELAKNIQYF.

This chain joins TRBV2 and TRBJ1-4; 8 bases line up with TRBD1. The CDR3 sequence is 14 residues long. V lost 5 bases and J lost 5; bases outside the gene matches: 4. Germline V gene sequence: CDR1 SNHLY, CDR2 FYNNEI. The CDR3 DNA reads TGTGCCAGCAGTTACGACAGGGGCAATGAAAAACTGTTTTTT. Its translation: CASSYDRGNEKLFF.

The chain joins TRBV2 to TRBJ1-5; D not certain. Trimming removed 1 base at V and 6 bases at J, with 7 bases between. CDR3 length equals 13 residues. CDR1 is SNHLY and CDR2 is FYNNEI in the germline V gene. The CDR3 is CASSEGPSQPQHF. The DNA of the CDR3 is TGTGCCAGCAGTGAAGGTCCGTCTCAGCCCCAGCATTTT. Together with reference TRBV2 and TRBJ1-5, the CDR3 gives the full variable domain: EPEVTQTPSHQVTQMGQEVILRCVPISNHLYFYWYRQILGQKVEFLVSFYNNEISEKSEIFDDQFSVERPDGSNFTLKIRSTKLEDSAMYFCASSEGPSQPQHFGDGTRLSIL.

This clone appeared a single time. The chain combines TRBV10-1 with TRBJ1-4, with 9 nucleotides matching TRBD1. CDR1 is WNHNN and CDR2 is SYGVQD in the germline V gene (reference sequence). The CDR3 has 14 residues. V lost 7 bases, J lost 6 bases, and 6 bases stayed unmatched. For the CDR3, the DNA is TGCGCCAGCAACCCGGACAGGGGAGATGAAAAACTGTTTTTT. It yields the protein CASNPDRGDEKLFF.